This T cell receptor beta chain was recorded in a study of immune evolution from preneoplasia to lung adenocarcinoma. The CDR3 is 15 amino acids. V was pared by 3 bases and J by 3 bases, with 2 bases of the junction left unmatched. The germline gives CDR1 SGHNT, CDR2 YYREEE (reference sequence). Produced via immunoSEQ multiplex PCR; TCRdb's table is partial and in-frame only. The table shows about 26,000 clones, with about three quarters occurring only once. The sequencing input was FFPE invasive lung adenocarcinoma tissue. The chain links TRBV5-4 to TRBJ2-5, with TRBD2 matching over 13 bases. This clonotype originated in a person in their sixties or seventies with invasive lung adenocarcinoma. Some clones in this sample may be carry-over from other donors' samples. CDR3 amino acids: CASSSGLAGKETQYF. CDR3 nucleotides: TGTGCCAGCAGCTCGGGACTAGCGGGAAAAGAGACCCAGTACTTC.